These 9 T cell receptor beta chains were all obtained from the same sample, sequenced in a study of cytomegalovirus exposure and HLA in healthy donors. TCRdb's copy holds only in-frame clones and misses some; the assay was immunoSEQ multiplex PCR. The table shows 89,000 or so clones, with approximately 93% occurring only once. Sample: PBMCs. The receptors were gathered from a woman between 25 and 40 years old in good health and CMV-seropositive.

V is TRBV6-5 and J is TRBJ1-3; D call uncertain. From germline, CDR1 is MNHEY and CDR2 SVGAGI. The CDR3 totals 13 residues. Trimming took 0 bases from V and 7 from J, leaving 7 bases between them. The CDR3 DNA sequence: TGTGCCAGCAGTTACTCGACGGGGAACACCATATATTTT. Its translation is CASSYSTGNTIYF.

The CDR3 DNA sequence: TGTGCCAGTAGTCGTAAGGGAGGGAGCCGCTCTGGAAACACCATATATTTT. This sequence encodes CASSRKGGSRSGNTIYF. This chain uses TRBV19 with TRBJ1-3; no reliable D call. This CDR3 has 17 residues. CDR1 is LNHDA and CDR2 is SQIVND in the germline V gene (reference sequence). Deletions cut 5 bases from V and 0 bases from J, with 17 bases between.

In its sample, this clone was seen once. V and J are TRBV12-2 and TRBJ2-1; TRBD2 is taken as the D call from the table, unchecked against the DNA. TRBV12-2 is an annotated pseudogene. This CDR3 region has 14 residues. Here the CDR3 DNA reads TGTGCAAGTCGCTTAACTAGCGGCTACAATGAGCAGTTCTTC. Translating gives CASRLTSGYNEQFF.

The J gene is TRBJ1-4, the V gene TRBV29-1; maybe TRBD1 (6 bases). The length of the CDR3 is 11 residues. Germline CDR1 and CDR2: SQVTM and ANQGSEA. Trimming left V 8 bases short and J 5 bases short, with 9 bases between. The CDR3 DNA reads as TGCAGCTATGGACAGAATGAAAAACTGTTTTTT. Its protein product is CSYGQNEKLFF.

The chain uses TRBV19 and TRBJ2-4, with 12 bases identical to TRBD2. The germline V gene encodes CDR1 LNHDA and CDR2 SQIVND (reference sequence). The J segment lost 9 bases and the V segment lost 4 bases, leaving 4 bases of the junction unmatched. This CDR3 is 14 amino acids long. The CDR3 nucleotides are TGTGCCAGTAGTACACTAGCGGGAGGTCTCATTCAGTACTTC. Its translation: CASSTLAGGLIQYF.

The chain links TRBV28 to TRBJ2-7; 12 nucleotides match TRBD2. Trimming cost V 6 bases and J 2 bases; bases outside gene matches: 8. Per germline, CDR1 MDHEN and CDR2 SYDVKM. There are 16 residues in the CDR3. The CDR3 DNA reads as TGTGCCAGCAGCGCCGGGACTAGCGGGCTGACCTACGAGCAGTACTTC. Translated, it gives CASSAGTSGLTYEQYF.

The V gene is TRBV7-2, the J gene TRBJ2-1; 9 nucleotides match TRBD2. There are 15 residues in the CDR3. In germline, CDR1 is SGHTA, CDR2 FQGNSA. V lost 1 base and J lost 10; bases outside the gene matches: 8. The CDR3 region has the DNA TGTGCCAGCAGCTTAGGGGGGACTAGCTCTTTGGAGCAGTTCTTC. Translating gives CASSLGGTSSLEQFF.

This chain uses TRBV28 with TRBJ2-2; TRBD2 might be the D (6 bases). The V gene lost 1 base and the J gene lost 2 bases, with 8 bases spanning the gap. This CDR3 is built from 15 residues. The germline V gene has CDR1 MDHEN and CDR2 SYDVKM. As DNA, the CDR3 is TGTGCCAGCAGTTTATCTGCGGGAAACACCGGGGAGCTGTTTTTT. Its protein product is CASSLSAGNTGELFF.

The chain joins TRBV7-8 to TRBJ1-1; possible D gene TRBD1, 6 bases. Germline CDR1 SGHVS, CDR2 FQNEAQ. Deletions cut 5 bases from V and 0 bases from J, with 10 bases between. CDR3 size: 14 residues. The CDR3 nucleotides are TGTGCCAGCAGCCGAGGACAGTTGAACACTGAAGCTTTCTTT. It specifies CASSRGQLNTEAFF. The entire variable domain, with the rest obtained from reference TRBV7-8 and TRBJ1-1, is as follows: GAGVSQSPRYKVAKRGQDVALRCDPISGHVSLFWYQQALGQGPEFLTYFQNEAQLDKSGLPSDRFFAERPEGSVSTLKIQRTQQEDSAVYLCASSRGQLNTEAFFGQGTRLTVV.